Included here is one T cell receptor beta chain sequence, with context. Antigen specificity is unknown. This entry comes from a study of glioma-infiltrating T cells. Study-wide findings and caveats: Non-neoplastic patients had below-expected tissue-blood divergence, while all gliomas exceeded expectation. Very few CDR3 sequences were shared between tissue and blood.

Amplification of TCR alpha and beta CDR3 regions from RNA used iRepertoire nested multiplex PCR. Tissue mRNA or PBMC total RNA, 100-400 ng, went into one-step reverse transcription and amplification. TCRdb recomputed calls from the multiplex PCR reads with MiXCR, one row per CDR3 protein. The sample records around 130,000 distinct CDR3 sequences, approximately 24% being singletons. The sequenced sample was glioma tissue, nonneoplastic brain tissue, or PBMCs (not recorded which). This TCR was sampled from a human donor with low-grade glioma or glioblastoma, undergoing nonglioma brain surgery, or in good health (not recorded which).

The CDR3 protein is CASSSGTAIEAFF. In DNA, the CDR3 is TGTGCCAGCAGTTCTGGGACAGCCATTGAAGCTTTCTTT. V usage is TRBV12-3 or TRBV12-4 and J usage is TRBJ1-1, with TRBD1 matching over 7 bases. V lost 4 bases to trimming and J lost 7 bases; unmatched junction nucleotides: 6. The CDR3 is made up of 13 amino acids.